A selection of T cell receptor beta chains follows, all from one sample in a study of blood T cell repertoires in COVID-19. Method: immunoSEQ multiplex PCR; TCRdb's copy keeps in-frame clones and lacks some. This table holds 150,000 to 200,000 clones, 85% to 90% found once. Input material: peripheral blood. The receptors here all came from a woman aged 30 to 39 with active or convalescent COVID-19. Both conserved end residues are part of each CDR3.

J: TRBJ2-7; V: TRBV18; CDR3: CASSPWTGSSYEQYF
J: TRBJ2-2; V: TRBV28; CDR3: CASRDSPPWTGELFF
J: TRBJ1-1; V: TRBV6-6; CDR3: CASSYSIQGGEAFF
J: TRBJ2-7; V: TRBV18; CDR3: CASSPTSGRAYEQYF
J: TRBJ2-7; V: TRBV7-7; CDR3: CASSLLGGYEQYF
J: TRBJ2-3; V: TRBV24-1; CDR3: CATSDPGNADLSGTNPDTQYF
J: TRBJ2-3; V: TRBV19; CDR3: CASSIPGSTSRGDTQYF
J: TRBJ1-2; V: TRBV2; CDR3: CASSMDSPMDYGYTF
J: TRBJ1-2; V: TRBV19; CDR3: CASSTGLWDGYTF
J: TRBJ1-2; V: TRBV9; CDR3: CASSASTGGYYGYTF
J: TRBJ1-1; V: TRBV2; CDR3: CASSDDSTEAFF
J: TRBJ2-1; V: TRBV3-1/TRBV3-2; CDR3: CASSTQGLVTEQFF
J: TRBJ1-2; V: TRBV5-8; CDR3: CASSLDTGGLYGYTF
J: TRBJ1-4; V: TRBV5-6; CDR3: CASSLRADRGREFEKLFF
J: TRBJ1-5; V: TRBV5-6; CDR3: CASSLSSNQPQHF
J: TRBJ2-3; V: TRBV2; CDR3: CATDTQGTDTQYF
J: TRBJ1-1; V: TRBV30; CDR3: CAWSVGGSGGPGAFF
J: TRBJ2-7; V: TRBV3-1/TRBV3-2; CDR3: CASSPDRSPYEQYF
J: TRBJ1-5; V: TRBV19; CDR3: CASSTGMLIPQHF
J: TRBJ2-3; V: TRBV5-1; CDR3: CASRLGLSTDTQYF
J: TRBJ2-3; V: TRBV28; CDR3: CASSRLAEFTDTQYF
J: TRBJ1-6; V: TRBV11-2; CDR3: CASSLGTGAVSSYNSPLHF
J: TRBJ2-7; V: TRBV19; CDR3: CASSSGTGGYEQYF
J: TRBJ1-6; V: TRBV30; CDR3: CAWGWDRESSPLHF
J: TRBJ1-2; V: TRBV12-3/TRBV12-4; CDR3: CASSFNRGYTF
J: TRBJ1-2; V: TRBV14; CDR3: CASSQDFQGTGYTF
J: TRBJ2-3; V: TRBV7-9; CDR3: CASSPRDRGRQVDTQYF
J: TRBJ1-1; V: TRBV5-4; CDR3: CASKTGGGTEAFF
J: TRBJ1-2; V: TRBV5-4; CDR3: CASSSNRGGYTF
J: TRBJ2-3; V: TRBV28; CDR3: CASSRVQGFTDTQYF
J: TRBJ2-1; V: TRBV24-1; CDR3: CATSQGGDEQFF
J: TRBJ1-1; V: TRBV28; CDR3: CASIILGGRNTEAFF
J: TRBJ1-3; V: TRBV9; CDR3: CASGTGGSGNTIYF
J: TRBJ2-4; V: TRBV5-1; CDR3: CASSLGTSGRKNIQYF
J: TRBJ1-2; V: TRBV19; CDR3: CASSNGAVANYGYTF
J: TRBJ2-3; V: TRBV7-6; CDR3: CASSPPWDSSTDTQYF
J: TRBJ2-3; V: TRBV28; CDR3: CASSLGELGFDTQYF
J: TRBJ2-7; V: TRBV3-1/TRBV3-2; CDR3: CASRSNREQYF
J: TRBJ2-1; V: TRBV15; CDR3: CATSREWGTGTQNRNEQFF
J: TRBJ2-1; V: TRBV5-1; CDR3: CASSPRLSSYNEQFF
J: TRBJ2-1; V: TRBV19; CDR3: CASTGGPISYNEQFF
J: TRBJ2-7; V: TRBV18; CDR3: CASSPGTGTREQYF
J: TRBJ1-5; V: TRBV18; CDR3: CASSPVGGGGNQPQHF
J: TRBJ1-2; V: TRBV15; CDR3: CATSTTGGSYGYTF
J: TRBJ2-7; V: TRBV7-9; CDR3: CASSLTGQTYEQYF
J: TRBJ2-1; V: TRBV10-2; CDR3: CASRDSGGADNEQFF
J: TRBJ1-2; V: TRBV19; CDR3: CASSIGTGPNGYTF
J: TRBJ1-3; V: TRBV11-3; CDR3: CASSLGQGAGNTIYF
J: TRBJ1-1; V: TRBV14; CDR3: CASSPKTTSPTATEAFF
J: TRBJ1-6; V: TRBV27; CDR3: CASSLAGNHSPLHF
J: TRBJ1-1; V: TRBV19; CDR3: CASSIGALTEAFF
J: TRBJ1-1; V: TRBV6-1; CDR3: CASSEVRNTEAFF